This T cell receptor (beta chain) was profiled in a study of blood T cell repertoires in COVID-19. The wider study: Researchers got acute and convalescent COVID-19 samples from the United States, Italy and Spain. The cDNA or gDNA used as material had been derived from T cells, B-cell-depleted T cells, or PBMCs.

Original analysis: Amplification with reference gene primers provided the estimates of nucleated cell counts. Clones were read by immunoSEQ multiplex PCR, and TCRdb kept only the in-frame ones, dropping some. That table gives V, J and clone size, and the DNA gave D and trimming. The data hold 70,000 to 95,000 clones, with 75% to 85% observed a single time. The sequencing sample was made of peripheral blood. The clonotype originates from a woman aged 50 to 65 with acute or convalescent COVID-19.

CDR3 nucleotides: TGTGCCAGCAGCCGACAGGGGGGCCAGGAGCAGTACTTC. Translating it yields CASSRQGGQEQYF. This chain joins TRBV4-2 and TRBJ2-7, with 9 bases fitting TRBD1. CDR3 length: 13 residues. Trimming at V came to 4 bases and at J to 7 bases, leaving 5 bases not matched to a gene. Germline assignment: CDR1 LGHNA and CDR2 YNFKEQ.